These T cell receptor beta chains were read from a single sample in a study of regulatory T cells in long-lasting Graves disease. TCRdb reprocessed the multiplex PCR reads with MiXCR, giving one entry per CDR3 protein. The sample lists about 620,000 distinct CDR3 sequences, less than 20% occurring once. These data were also reused for a study on T cells in Graves' hyperthyroidism and ophthalmopathy.

This material consisted of peripheral blood mononuclear cells (PBMCs), taken at new diagnosis, from a patient treated with antithyroid drugs. Every receptor here comes from a woman aged 25 to 39 with Graves disease. The CDR3 runs from the conserved cysteine through the conserved F or W. Each record gives: J gene, clone size, CDR3 length, D gene, V gene, CDR3 DNA, CDR3 protein. The D gene is left open where the match is weak. Size is omitted from some rows. Given values are once, few, many or a class for expanded clones.

j_call: TRBJ1-2; clone_size: -; cdr3_length: 14; d_call: -; v_call: TRBV5-4; cdr3_nt: TGTGCCAGCAGTCCCGAAGGGACACTCTATGGCTACACCTTC; cdr3_aa: CASSPEGTLYGYTF
j_call: TRBJ2-1; clone_size: few; cdr3_length: 14; d_call: TRBD2; v_call: TRBV19; cdr3_nt: TGTGCCAGTAGTAGGGCTAGCGGGAGTCATGAGCAGTTCTTC; cdr3_aa: CASSRASGSHEQFF
j_call: TRBJ2-1; clone_size: few; cdr3_length: 16; d_call: -; v_call: TRBV18; cdr3_nt: TGTGCCAGCTCACCATTGGGCGGTTCTAACGGCAATGAGCAGTTCTTC; cdr3_aa: CASSPLGGSNGNEQFF
j_call: TRBJ2-1; clone_size: many; cdr3_length: 15; d_call: -; v_call: TRBV2; cdr3_nt: TGTGCCAGCAGTGATAGGGGGACTGCTTACAATGAGCAGTTCTTC; cdr3_aa: CASSDRGTAYNEQFF
j_call: TRBJ2-7; clone_size: once; cdr3_length: 15; d_call: -; v_call: TRBV7-9; cdr3_nt: TGTGCCAGCAGCTCAGGGACTTCGCTGGCATACGAGCAGTACTTC; cdr3_aa: CASSSGTSLAYEQYF
j_call: TRBJ1-5; clone_size: -; cdr3_length: 15; d_call: -; v_call: TRBV3-1; cdr3_nt: TGTGCCAGCAGCCAAGACCCCTCCGGAGGTCAGCCCCAGCATTTT; cdr3_aa: CASSQDPSGGQPQHF
j_call: TRBJ1-1; clone_size: many; cdr3_length: 14; d_call: TRBD1; v_call: TRBV3-1; cdr3_nt: TGTGCCAGCAGCCATGGGACAGTGAACACTGAAGCTTTCTTT; cdr3_aa: CASSHGTVNTEAFF
j_call: TRBJ2-3; clone_size: -; cdr3_length: 11; d_call: TRBD1; v_call: TRBV20-1; cdr3_nt: TGCAGTGCCCACAGGGGGGATACGCAGTATTTT; cdr3_aa: CSAHRGDTQYF
j_call: TRBJ2-7; clone_size: few; cdr3_length: 15; d_call: -; v_call: TRBV14; cdr3_nt: TGTGCCAGCAGCCAAAGTCCAGGGAGCTCCTACGAGCAGTACTTC; cdr3_aa: CASSQSPGSSYEQYF
j_call: TRBJ2-7; clone_size: many; cdr3_length: 15; d_call: TRBD2; v_call: TRBV9; cdr3_nt: TGTGCCAGCAGCGTAGACGTGACTAGCGGGGCCGAGCAGTACTTC; cdr3_aa: CASSVDVTSGAEQYF
j_call: TRBJ2-5; clone_size: few; cdr3_length: 18; d_call: TRBD2; v_call: TRBV5-5; cdr3_nt: TGTGCCAGCAGTCTGCCTTCAAGCAGCGGGAGGGAAGGGGAGACCCAGTACTTC; cdr3_aa: CASSLPSSSGREGETQYF
j_call: TRBJ2-5; clone_size: few; cdr3_length: 13; d_call: -; v_call: TRBV7-9; cdr3_nt: TGTGCCAGCAGCTTAACAGGAGTAGGGACCCAGTACTTC; cdr3_aa: CASSLTGVGTQYF
j_call: TRBJ2-3; clone_size: few; cdr3_length: 13; d_call: -; v_call: TRBV27; cdr3_nt: TGTGCCAGCACCCGGGGGCGCACAGATACGCAGTATTTT; cdr3_aa: CASTRGRTDTQYF
j_call: TRBJ2-1; clone_size: many; cdr3_length: 16; d_call: -; v_call: TRBV19; cdr3_nt: TGTGCCAGTAGTATATTAGGGACCAGAGCAAACAATGAGCAGTTCTTC; cdr3_aa: CASSILGTRANNEQFF
j_call: TRBJ2-7; clone_size: -; cdr3_length: 17; d_call: -; v_call: TRBV28; cdr3_nt: TGTGCCAGCAGAATAGTCCACCGGGACGCCGGCCCCTACGAGCAGTACTTC; cdr3_aa: CASRIVHRDAGPYEQYF
j_call: TRBJ2-1; clone_size: many; cdr3_length: 15; d_call: TRBD2; v_call: TRBV2; cdr3_nt: TGTGCCAGCAGTGGGACTAGCGGGAGGCTGGGTGAGCAGTTCTTC; cdr3_aa: CASSGTSGRLGEQFF
j_call: TRBJ2-5; clone_size: few; cdr3_length: 15; d_call: -; v_call: TRBV4-2; cdr3_nt: TGTGCCAGCAGCCAACCGGGGGCCCAACGGGAGACCCAGTACTTC; cdr3_aa: CASSQPGAQRETQYF
j_call: TRBJ1-5; clone_size: many; cdr3_length: 15; d_call: -; v_call: TRBV6-1; cdr3_nt: TGTGCCAGCGGGAAGGAGGACAGTAGCAATCAGCCCCAGCATTTT; cdr3_aa: CASGKEDSSNQPQHF
j_call: TRBJ1-3; clone_size: -; cdr3_length: 15; d_call: TRBD1; v_call: TRBV7-8; cdr3_nt: TGTGCCAGCAGCGTTTCCGGACAGGGAGGAAACACCATATATTTT; cdr3_aa: CASSVSGQGGNTIYF
j_call: TRBJ1-5; clone_size: many; cdr3_length: 15; d_call: -; v_call: TRBV11-2; cdr3_nt: TGTGCCAGCAGCCTCAGGGGATATAGCAATCAGCCCCAGCATTTT; cdr3_aa: CASSLRGYSNQPQHF
j_call: TRBJ1-5; clone_size: few; cdr3_length: 14; d_call: -; v_call: TRBV19; cdr3_nt: TGTGCCAGTAGTATAGATCGGAGAGAACAGCCCCAGCATTTT; cdr3_aa: CASSIDRREQPQHF
j_call: TRBJ2-6; clone_size: few; cdr3_length: 18; d_call: -; v_call: TRBV19; cdr3_nt: TGTGCCAGTAGTATATTGGCAGGGAAAGGTTCTGGGGCCAACGTCCTGACTTTC; cdr3_aa: CASSILAGKGSGANVLTF
j_call: TRBJ2-2; clone_size: many; cdr3_length: 14; d_call: -; v_call: TRBV11-2; cdr3_nt: TGTGCCAGCAGCTTAGATCGATTGTCCGGGGAGCTGTTTTTT; cdr3_aa: CASSLDRLSGELFF
j_call: TRBJ2-2; clone_size: -; cdr3_length: 15; d_call: -; v_call: TRBV9; cdr3_nt: TGTGCCAGCAGCGCAGGGGTCTCGAACACCGGGGAGCTGTTTTTT; cdr3_aa: CASSAGVSNTGELFF
j_call: TRBJ2-2; clone_size: few; cdr3_length: 17; d_call: -; v_call: TRBV27; cdr3_nt: TGTGCCAGCCGGGTCGGCCTAATATCGGGCTTGACCGGGGAGCTGTTTTTT; cdr3_aa: CASRVGLISGLTGELFF
j_call: TRBJ1-1; clone_size: -; cdr3_length: 12; d_call: -; v_call: TRBV29-1; cdr3_nt: TGCAGCGTCTCGTTCTCGAACACTGAAGCTTTCTTT; cdr3_aa: CSVSFSNTEAFF
j_call: TRBJ1-6; clone_size: many; cdr3_length: 14; d_call: -; v_call: TRBV28; cdr3_nt: TGTGCCAGCAGCGTGCGACCGGGTAATTCACCCCTCCACTTT; cdr3_aa: CASSVRPGNSPLHF
j_call: TRBJ1-6; clone_size: few; cdr3_length: 14; d_call: TRBD1; v_call: TRBV6-1; cdr3_nt: TGTGCCAGCACCCGGGACAGGGAGGGCTCACCCCTCCACTTT; cdr3_aa: CASTRDREGSPLHF
j_call: TRBJ2-1; clone_size: -; cdr3_length: 16; d_call: -; v_call: TRBV14; cdr3_nt: TGTGCCAGCAGCCAAAAAGGACTGCCCAAATACAATGAGCAGTTCTTC; cdr3_aa: CASSQKGLPKYNEQFF
j_call: TRBJ1-5; clone_size: once; cdr3_length: 16; d_call: -; v_call: TRBV28; cdr3_nt: TGTGCCAGCAGCCGATATCGCGGGTGGCGCAATCAGCCCCAGCATTTT; cdr3_aa: CASSRYRGWRNQPQHF
j_call: TRBJ2-7; clone_size: -; cdr3_length: 13; d_call: TRBD1; v_call: TRBV11-1; cdr3_nt: TGTGCCAGCTCCGGACAGGGGGCCGACGAGCAGTACTTC; cdr3_aa: CASSGQGADEQYF
j_call: TRBJ1-5; clone_size: -; cdr3_length: 15; d_call: TRBD1; v_call: TRBV6-1; cdr3_nt: TGTGCCAGCTGGGGACAGGGGGCAGGCAATCAGCCCCAGCATTTT; cdr3_aa: CASWGQGAGNQPQHF
j_call: TRBJ2-1; clone_size: many; cdr3_length: 15; d_call: -; v_call: TRBV24-1; cdr3_nt: TGTGCCACCAGTGACCTGGACTCTTCCTACAATGAGCAGTTCTTC; cdr3_aa: CATSDLDSSYNEQFF
j_call: TRBJ2-5; clone_size: few; cdr3_length: 16; d_call: TRBD2; v_call: TRBV28; cdr3_nt: TGTGCCAGCAGTTCCACCATCCGGGAGGGGACGGAGACCCAGTACTTC; cdr3_aa: CASSSTIREGTETQYF
j_call: TRBJ2-2; clone_size: -; cdr3_length: 14; d_call: -; v_call: TRBV11-3; cdr3_nt: TGTGCCAGCAGCCCCCCGGCCAGGACCGGGGAGCTGTTTTTT; cdr3_aa: CASSPPARTGELFF
j_call: TRBJ2-3; clone_size: few; cdr3_length: 16; d_call: -; v_call: TRBV7-3; cdr3_nt: TGTGCCAGCAGCTTAATGGGCGGATTTAGCACAGATACGCAGTATTTT; cdr3_aa: CASSLMGGFSTDTQYF
j_call: TRBJ1-1; clone_size: few; cdr3_length: 15; d_call: -; v_call: TRBV7-9; cdr3_nt: TGTGCCAGCAGCCCGGACCGGGGGAATGGGGCTGAAGCTTTCTTT; cdr3_aa: CASSPDRGNGAEAFF
j_call: TRBJ2-3; clone_size: few; cdr3_length: 16; d_call: TRBD2; v_call: TRBV7-3; cdr3_nt: TGTGCCAGCAGCTCTCCGGGAGGGACTTCCACAGATACGCAGTATTTT; cdr3_aa: CASSSPGGTSTDTQYF
j_call: TRBJ2-5; clone_size: many; cdr3_length: 15; d_call: TRBD2; v_call: TRBV7-9; cdr3_nt: TGTGCCAGCAGCTTAGGAGTCAGCGGGGGGGAGACCCAGTACTTC; cdr3_aa: CASSLGVSGGETQYF
j_call: TRBJ2-1; clone_size: few; cdr3_length: 12; d_call: -; v_call: TRBV10-3; cdr3_nt: TGTGCCATCAGTGAGGCGGGGAATGAGCAGTTCTTC; cdr3_aa: CAISEAGNEQFF
j_call: TRBJ1-1; clone_size: many; cdr3_length: 15; d_call: TRBD1; v_call: TRBV28; cdr3_nt: TGTGCCAGCAGTACAGAGGACAGGGGGACCATACGGGCTTTCTTT; cdr3_aa: CASSTEDRGTIRAFF
j_call: TRBJ2-2; clone_size: -; cdr3_length: 14; d_call: TRBD1; v_call: TRBV20-1; cdr3_nt: TGCAGTGCTGAACCGGGACAGCGGTCCGGGGAGCTGTTTTTT; cdr3_aa: CSAEPGQRSGELFF
j_call: TRBJ2-2; clone_size: -; cdr3_length: 15; d_call: TRBD2; v_call: TRBV24-1; cdr3_nt: TGTGCCACCACTATGGCGGGAGAGGGCACCGGGGAGCTGTTTTTT; cdr3_aa: CATTMAGEGTGELFF
j_call: TRBJ2-7; clone_size: -; cdr3_length: 14; d_call: TRBD2; v_call: TRBV10-3; cdr3_nt: TGTGCCATCAGTGAGGTGGGCGGGAGGGGCGAGCAGTACTTC; cdr3_aa: CAISEVGGRGEQYF
j_call: TRBJ2-7; clone_size: many; cdr3_length: 17; d_call: TRBD2; v_call: TRBV6-2/TRBV6-3; cdr3_nt: TGTGCCAGCAGTTACTCGCCACCGGGACTAGTTGTCTACGAGCAGTACTTC; cdr3_aa: CASSYSPPGLVVYEQYF
j_call: TRBJ1-6; clone_size: few; cdr3_length: 15; d_call: -; v_call: TRBV27; cdr3_nt: TGTGCCAGCAGTTTAGATTTAGGGAACAATTCACCCCTCCACTTT; cdr3_aa: CASSLDLGNNSPLHF
j_call: TRBJ2-6; clone_size: many; cdr3_length: 14; d_call: -; v_call: TRBV28; cdr3_nt: TGTGCCAGCAGTTTCCTCCAAGGGGCCAACGTCCTGACTTTC; cdr3_aa: CASSFLQGANVLTF
j_call: TRBJ1-1; clone_size: many; cdr3_length: 11; d_call: -; v_call: TRBV20-1; cdr3_nt: TGCAGTGCCCCATTTAGCACTGAAGCTTTCTTT; cdr3_aa: CSAPFSTEAFF
j_call: TRBJ2-1; clone_size: -; cdr3_length: 14; d_call: -; v_call: TRBV18; cdr3_nt: TGTGCCAGCTCACCCGCGGAGCGAGTCGGGGAGCAGTTCTTC; cdr3_aa: CASSPAERVGEQFF
j_call: TRBJ2-1; clone_size: -; cdr3_length: 15; d_call: TRBD1; v_call: TRBV7-3; cdr3_nt: TGTGCCAGCAGCCCCGACAGGGGGACGACGAATGAGCAGTTCTTC; cdr3_aa: CASSPDRGTTNEQFF
j_call: TRBJ1-1; clone_size: many; cdr3_length: 16; d_call: TRBD1; v_call: TRBV5-1; cdr3_nt: TGCGCCAGCAGCTTGGCCATCAGACAGGGTTCCACTGAAGCTTTCTTT; cdr3_aa: CASSLAIRQGSTEAFF
j_call: TRBJ2-1; clone_size: few; cdr3_length: 16; d_call: -; v_call: TRBV19; cdr3_nt: TGTGCCAGTAGTATACTCTCGGACACGGGGGTCAATGAGCAGTTCTTC; cdr3_aa: CASSILSDTGVNEQFF
j_call: TRBJ1-6; clone_size: few; cdr3_length: 14; d_call: -; v_call: TRBV28; cdr3_nt: TGTGCCAGCCGCCCCGGAGGTGAGAATTCACCCCTCCACTTT; cdr3_aa: CASRPGGENSPLHF
j_call: TRBJ1-5; clone_size: many; cdr3_length: 14; d_call: -; v_call: TRBV10-2; cdr3_nt: TGCGCCAGCAGTGACCAGGGGAGCAATCAGCCCCAGCATTTT; cdr3_aa: CASSDQGSNQPQHF
j_call: TRBJ2-1; clone_size: many; cdr3_length: 15; d_call: -; v_call: TRBV15; cdr3_nt: TGTGCCACCTTAGGCGCCCGACCCACCTACAATGAGCAGTTCTTC; cdr3_aa: CATLGARPTYNEQFF